Following are 18 T cell receptor beta chains from one sample sequenced in a study of beta chain features in type 1 diabetes. Sequencing targeted expressed TCRB transcripts, as all isolated RNA had been reverse transcribed. Using immunoSEQ multiplex PCR, the repertoire was profiled, and TCRdb retains in-frame clones only, with some absent. The sample has hundreds of thousands of clones, approximately 28% seen once. Sequencing input: naive CD4+ T cells from blood. The receptors were sampled from a man between 18 and 29 years old in good health.

The chain combines TRBV18 with TRBJ1-1; the D is unclear. From germline, CDR1 is KGHSH and CDR2 LQKENI. Trimming took off 2 bases at V and 4 bases at J, with 11 bases between the two ends. The CDR3 spans 14 residues. The CDR3 loop is CASSPVPAGTEAFF. CDR3 DNA: TGTGCCAGCTCACCAGTGCCAGCTGGCACTGAAGCTTTCTTT.

The J gene is TRBJ2-7, the V gene TRBV27; 7 bases line up with TRBD1. CDR3 length: 16 amino acids. Trimming removed 4 bases from V and 4 bases from J; junction bases left unmatched: 13. CDR1 and CDR2 from the germline V gene are MNHEY and SMNVEV (reference sequence). The DNA for the CDR3 is TGTGCCAGCAGTTCGTCGCGAGGGGGCAATGGATACGAGCAGTACTTC. Protein sequence: CASSSSRGGNGYEQYF.

The J gene is TRBJ2-7, the V gene TRBV5-1; TRBD1 might be the D (6 bases). V dropped 3 bases and J dropped 5 bases, with 18 bases sitting between them. The CDR3 totals 15 residues. CDR1 SGHRS and CDR2 YFSETQ come from the germline V gene. The CDR3 here is CASSYRIQQGNEQYF. In nucleotides, the CDR3 is TGCGCCAGCAGCTACAGGATCCAACAGGGAAACGAGCAGTACTTC.

The V and J genes are TRBV4-2 and TRBJ1-5; 7 nucleotides agree with TRBD1. CDR1 LGHNA and CDR2 YNFKEQ come from the germline V gene. V dropped 3 bases and J dropped 6; count of bases not matched to a gene: 8. The CDR3 has 15 residues. The CDR3 DNA is TGTGCCAGCAGCCAGGTAGACAGGGATATTCAGCCCCAGCATTTT. Protein sequence: CASSQVDRDIQPQHF.

This clone has only a few counts. The sample holds other DNA sequences that translate to the same CDR3. The chain recombines TRBV29-1 with TRBJ1-1; D uncertain. The germline V gene encodes CDR1 SQVTM and CDR2 ANQGSEA. With 5 bases removed from V and 1 base from J, the gap between germline ends came to 8 bases. CDR3 length: 12 residues. The chain's CDR3 is CSVSVWNTEAFF. The CDR3 bases are TGCAGCGTTTCAGTATGGAACACTGAAGCTTTCTTT.

The chain has TRBV23-1 and TRBJ2-7; 12 bases are shared with TRBD1. TRBV23-1 is placed among ORFs of uncertain function. With 4 bases clipped from V and 6 bases from J, the junction kept 16 bases outside the gene matches. This CDR3 contains 18 residues. The CDR3: CASSRIRDRGHMLGEQYF. For the CDR3, the DNA is TGCGCCAGCAGTCGAATCCGGGACAGGGGGCACATGTTGGGCGAGCAGTACTTC.

V usage is TRBV25-1 and J usage is TRBJ2-3; a weak D match, TRBD2 (6 bases). Germline V gene sequence: CDR1 MGHDK, CDR2 SYGVNS. The CDR3 spans 14 residues. The V gene lost 4 bases and the J gene lost 2 bases, with 10 bases spanning the gap. CDR3: CASSAGLHTDTQYF. The CDR3 DNA reads TGTGCCAGCAGTGCGGGACTGCACACAGATACGCAGTATTTT.

This clone has only a few counts. The gene calls are TRBV19 and TRBJ2-6; TRBD1 agrees at 9 bases. This CDR3 has 18 amino acids. Germline CDR1 LNHDA, CDR2 SQIVND (reference sequence). Unmatched junction bases numbered 11, after V lost 7 bases and J lost 1 base. CDR3 in amino acids: CASNPGDRGRSGANVLTF. The CDR3 DNA sequence: TGTGCCAGTAATCCCGGCGACAGGGGGAGGTCTGGGGCCAACGTCCTGACTTTC.

There are a few counts of this clone. The chain combines TRBV14 with TRBJ1-2; D unresolved. V was clipped by 1 base and J by 7 bases, with 13 bases between them. The CDR3 totals 14 residues. Germline lookup yields CDR1 SGHDN and CDR2 FVKESK. The CDR3 region has the DNA TGTGCCAGCAGCCAAGTCACGGGCGTAAGTGGCTACACCTTC. Its translation is CASSQVTGVSGYTF. The whole variable domain, remainder taken from reference TRBV14 and TRBJ1-2, is EAGVTQFPSHSVIEKGQTVTLRCDPISGHDNLYWYRRVMGKEIKFLLHFVKESKQDESGMPNNRFLAERTGGTYSTLKVQPAELEDSGVYFCASSQVTGVSGYTFGSGTRLTVV.

The chain carries TRBV2 and TRBJ2-2; D is ambiguous. Trimming removed 9 bases at V and 5 bases at J, with 13 bases between. The CDR3 covers 13 residues. In germline, CDR1 is SNHLY, CDR2 FYNNEI. The CDR3 DNA reads as TGTGCCAGTGCCAATACTCGAACCGGGGAGCTGTTTTTT. It specifies CASANTRTGELFF.

This clone was seen only a few times. The chain is built from TRBV6-5 and TRBJ2-7; D not certain. The CDR3 loop spans 13 amino acids. Deletions cut 8 bases from V and 2 bases from J, with 13 bases between. Germline V CDR1 and CDR2: MNHEY, SVGAGI. CDR3 residues: CASRPGPPYEQYF. CDR3 bases: TGTGCCAGCCGACCGGGCCCGCCCTACGAGCAGTACTTC.

This clone was detected a few times. V usage is TRBV20-1 and J usage is TRBJ2-7, with D unresolved. CDR1 and CDR2 from the germline V gene are DFQATT and SNEGSKA (reference sequence). The V and J ends lost 5 bases and 4 bases respectively, with 9 bases between them. CDR3 size: 11 residues. CDR3: CSAVDKYEQYF. The DNA for the CDR3 is TGCAGTGCTGTCGACAAGTACGAGCAGTACTTC.

This clone was counted a few times. The CDR3 DNA reads TGTGCCAGCAACAGGGCCAGCGGGAACCAAGAGACCCAGTACTTC. It is translated as CASNRASGNQETQYF. The chain couples TRBV19 to TRBJ2-5, with TRBD2 as a possible D gene (7 bases). Trimming pared 9 bases from V and 0 bases from J, leaving 17 bases between. This CDR3 is built from 15 residues. Germline CDR1 LNHDA, CDR2 SQIVND (reference sequence).

The rearrangement joins TRBV11-2 to TRBJ2-4, with a tentative D call TRBD2 (7 bases). The CDR3 loop spans 16 amino acids. Per germline, CDR1 SGHAT and CDR2 FQNNGV. V was clipped by 3 bases and J by 0 bases, with 12 bases between them. CDR3 sequence reads: CASSFRGAVAKNIQYF. The CDR3, as DNA: TGTGCCAGCAGCTTTCGGGGGGCTGTAGCCAAAAACATTCAGTACTTC.

This clone was seen a handful of times. This chain uses TRBV2 with TRBJ2-7; 10 nucleotides match TRBD1. The CDR3 is 13 amino acids. Trimming at V came to 8 bases and at J to 3 bases, leaving 4 bases not matched to a gene. Germline CDR1 SNHLY, CDR2 FYNNEI. CDR3 nucleotides: TGTGCCAGCCTCCGGGACAGGGGCTACGAGCAGTACTTC. Translation gives CASLRDRGYEQYF.

This chain connects TRBV7-9 to TRBJ1-2; D is possibly TRBD1 (5 bases). Germline CDR1 is SEHNR and CDR2 is FQNEAQ (reference sequence). Trimming pared 5 bases from V and 5 bases from J, leaving 9 bases between. The CDR3 covers 12 residues. CDR3 in amino acids: CASSPDTYGYTF. CDR3 nucleotides: TGTGCCAGCAGCCCGGACACGTATGGCTACACCTTC.

This clone was seen a few times. The chain links TRBV7-2 to TRBJ2-3; D not certain. Between the trimmed V and J ends, which lost 3 bases and 8 bases, there was a span of 12 bases. CDR3 length equals 13 residues. The germline gives CDR1 SGHTA, CDR2 FQGNSA. CDR3 DNA sequence: TGTGCCAGCAGCTTTGGAGACTTCGGTACGCAGTATTTT. This encodes CASSFGDFGTQYF.

The chain employs TRBV9 and TRBJ2-6, with 9 bases matching TRBD1. V lost 5 bases, J lost 0 bases, and 3 bases stayed unmatched. The CDR3 runs 16 residues. The germline CDR1 and CDR2 sequences are SGDLS and YYNGEE. CDR3 sequence: CASRGTGFSGANVLTF. The CDR3 DNA sequence: TGTGCCAGCAGAGGGACAGGGTTCTCTGGGGCCAACGTCCTGACTTTC.